This T cell receptor (beta chain) was retrieved from a study of shared clonotypes between healthy human individuals. For the study at large: CD8 memory received one plate per donor, CD8 naive two, CD4 memory three and CD4 naive three. Findings of the study overall: Limited genetic and exposure-history diversity came from having few donors. Larger estimated richness was generally recorded for naive subsets relative to memory subsets. In contrast to clonotypes shared by all four donors, non-shared clonotypes had lower generation probabilities.

Details on this clone: Its antigen is currently unknown.

The CDR3 consists of 16 residues. The germline V gene has CDR1 MNHEY and CDR2 SMNVEV (reference sequence). The V gene end was trimmed by 5 bases and the J gene end by 0 bases; junction bases not matched to a gene: 10. The method was immunoSEQ multiplex PCR; TCRdb's version includes in-frame clones alone and lacks a portion of them. Altogether around 1.4 million clones are present, approximately 98.5% being singletons, with the ten largest covering around 0.33%. This receptor was obtained from a young man in good health. This chain joins TRBV27 and TRBJ2-7; 7 nucleotides agree with TRBD1. Material: naive CD4+ T cells sorted from blood. Noted subset: CD45RA+ positively selected. CDR3 protein: CASSLRGLDTSYEQYF. The CDR3 DNA is TGTGCCAGCAGTCTCAGGGGGTTGGACACCTCCTACGAGCAGTACTTC.